This TCR beta chain was identified in a study of OX40 agonist ivuxolimab in advanced cancers. Generated by immunoSEQ multiplex PCR, the TCRdb table keeps only in-frame clones and is missing some. This table holds approximately 70,000 clones, approximately 85% found once. Of note for this clone: The antigen remains undetermined.

The CDR3 has 14 amino acids. Germline CDR1 reads LNHDA; CDR2 reads SQIVND (reference sequence). V lost 6 bases and J lost 3, with 15 bases in between. Overall study findings and caveats: Mean expanded clone counts were higher in CD8+ than CD4+ T cells. At 0.1 to 3.0 mg/kg, clonal expansion of CD4+ and CD8+ blood T cells had occurred by week 6.

This clonotype was sampled from an adult with an advanced solid tumor such as melanoma, head and neck, liver or kidney cancer. Here the sequenced sample was CD4+ or CD8+ T cells sorted from blood, taken in a trial of the OX40 agonist ivuxolimab. This chain connects TRBV19 to TRBJ2-7; D may be TRBD1 (5 bases). CDR3 in amino acids: CASRSFDRDYEQYF. The CDR3 region has the DNA TGTGCCAGTAGGTCCTTTGACAGAGACTACGAGCAGTACTTC.